A single T cell receptor beta chain is shown here with its context. This clone's antigen is unknown. Qualities for individual bases were not recorded, and no much larger clone is one base off. The CDR3 goes from the cysteine to the phenylalanine over 13 residues. Of all the DNA, just the CDR3 is kept, 39 bases in frame from base 1. V trim: 2 bases; J trim: 5 bases; unmatched bases: 3. Sequences MNHEY (CDR1) and SVGAGI (CDR2) are obtained from the germline V gene. Enrolling through a virtual design, the prospective study's participants ranged in age from roughly 18 to 89 years and lived across approximately 25 United States geographic areas. In the prospective study, participants were assigned to cohorts based on the clinical history participants reported in a screening survey and a study questionnaire. For ImmuneRACE Cohort 3, a participant was defined as recovered based on two consecutive negative NP/OP PCR tests, clearance by a healthcare professional, or resolution of symptoms. Mobile phlebotomists in the prospective study collected whole blood, serum and a nasopharyngeal or oropharyngeal swab from every participant. Prospective study participants could optionally give additional blood draws and questionnaires over an approximately two-month period. Before DNA extraction, blood samples from the prospective study were shipped at room temperature or frozen.

These data belong to a study of blood T cell repertoires in COVID-19 (TCRdb year 2020). About the study as a whole: Collaborator samples came from the United States, Italy and Spain and covered acute and convalescent phases of COVID-19. The material from the prospective study consisted of cDNA or gDNA derived from T cells, B-cell-depleted T cells, or PBMCs. The dataset comprised deeply sampled blood TCRbeta repertoires from subjects exposed to, actively infected with, or recovered from COVID-19. The repertoires were released in a freely available public database meant as a resource for research on the immune response to SARS-CoV-2. The samples were drawn from two sources: the first 160 participants of the ongoing ImmuneRACE study, and 1,254 subjects contributed by 6 global collaborators. Sample metadata almost always included a de-identified subject ID, COVID-19 status, age in years and sex. HLA class I and class II types, where available, came from metadata supplied by the sample provider rather than from assay-based typing.

The immunoSEQ Assay, a bias-controlled multiplex PCR, was used to amplify TCRbeta CDR3 regions from genomic DNA. In the paper's pipeline: Nucleated cell counts per sample were estimated from amplification of reference gene primers within the assay. To quantify the absolute abundance of each unique TCRbeta CDR3 rearrangement, sequence reads were collapsed and filtered. For each sample, productive Simpson clonality was calculated as the square root of Simpson's diversity index over productive rearrangements. As stored in TCRdb, this immuneACCESS dataset retains in-frame rearrangements with V and J assigned. A fraction of the clones does not appear; measured against another copy, unresolved V genes explain less than half of the discrepancy, and the remainder lacks a known reason. V and J calls and clone size are as listed in that table; D and trimming were resolved from the DNA. A total of 250,000 to 300,000 clones appear in this sample, approximately 88% of them only once. The ten biggest clones cover 1.7% of the sample.

Paper-wide results and their limitations: The quantity of clinical and demographic metadata differed by source and by participant and was supplied without curation.

The receptor chain draws on TRBV6-5 and TRBJ2-7; a stretch of 7 junction bases matches TRBD1. This receptor was obtained from a woman aged 40 to 55 who had recovered from COVID-19. Sequenced sample: PBMCs or T cells enriched from blood (not recorded which). The CDR3 protein: CASSYVTGDEQYF. The nucleotide sequence is TGTGCCAGCAGTTACGTCACAGGGGACGAGCAGTACTTC.